This passage covers 23 T cell receptor beta chains from one sample sequenced in a study of CD8+ T cells in alopecia areata. Extracted from the samples, RNA was reverse transcribed into cDNA to serve as the sequencing template. The assay was immunoSEQ multiplex PCR, and TCRdb's table has in-frame clones only and misses some. This sample has under 250,000 clones, with roughly three fifths found just once. Sequencing was performed on CD8+ T cells sorted from blood. Every receptor here comes from a human donor in good health.

This clone has more than one count but fewer than ten. The chain combines TRBV7-9 with TRBJ2-3; 7 positions match TRBD2. Germline V gene data show CDR1 as SEHNR and CDR2 as FQNEAQ (reference sequence). The junction had 9 bases not matched to a gene; V was cut back by 5 bases and J by 4 bases. CDR3 length: 15 residues. As DNA, the CDR3 is TGTGCCAGCAGCCCCGTGGGGGGGGTGGCAGATACGCAGTATTTT. The encoded protein is CASSPVGGVADTQYF. Filled out from reference TRBV7-9 and TRBJ2-3, the complete variable domain reads DTGVSQNPRHKITKRGQNVTFRCDPISEHNRLYWYRQTLGQGPEFLTYFQNEAQLEKSRLLSDRFSAERPKGSFSTLEIQRTEQGDSAMYLCASSPVGGVADTQYFGPGTRLTVL.

The rearrangement joins TRBV7-2 to TRBJ1-2; D unresolved. Germline V lookup: CDR1 SGHTA, CDR2 FQGNSA. CDR3 length equals 9 residues. V lost 7 bases to trimming and J lost 3 bases, with 0 bases between them. The CDR3 here is CASNYGYTF. The CDR3 bases are TGTGCCAGCAACTATGGCTACACCTTC.

The gene calls are TRBV19 and TRBJ2-1; TRBD1 matches at 8 bases. This CDR3 is built from 14 residues. Germline loops: CDR1 LNHDA, CDR2 SQIVND (reference sequence). The V segment lost 4 bases and the J segment 5 bases; nucleotides outside the gene matches: 4. Here the CDR3 DNA reads TGTGCCAGTAGTACAGGGGGCGAGAACAATGAGCAGTTCTTC. This sequence encodes CASSTGGENNEQFF.

The CDR3: CSLRTGETDTQYF. DNA of the CDR3: TGCAGCCTACGGACAGGGGAAACAGATACGCAGTATTTT. The V and J genes are TRBV29-1 and TRBJ2-3; 9 bases agree with TRBD1. This CDR3 region has 13 residues. After removal of 8 bases from V and 3 bases from J, the junction contained 6 bases not matched to a gene. Looked up from germline, CDR1 is SQVTM and CDR2 is ANQGSEA.

This clone was observed a handful of times. CDR3 coding DNA: TGTGCCAGCAGTTACCGACCACAGGACGGCTACACCTTC. This translates into CASSYRPQDGYTF. The chain combines TRBV6-6 with TRBJ1-2, with a possible D match to TRBD1 (5 bases). V lost 2 bases, J lost 8 bases, and 12 bases lay in between. Germline lookup yields CDR1 MNHNY and CDR2 SVGAGI (reference sequence). There are 13 residues in the CDR3.

This clone showed up just once. V usage is TRBV29-1 and J usage is TRBJ1-2; 8 bases align to TRBD1. Germline V gene lookup returns CDR1 SQVTM and CDR2 ANQGSEA. The junction had 5 bases not matched to a gene; V was cut back by 5 bases and J by 3 bases. The CDR3 has 13 amino acids. CDR3 region: CSVTGGEDYGYTF. The CDR3 region has the DNA TGCAGCGTTACAGGGGGAGAGGACTATGGCTACACCTTC.

This clone was seen a single time. The chain carries TRBV4-1 and TRBJ2-7; TRBD1 matches 9 bases. The CDR3 covers 15 residues. CDR1 and CDR2 (germline): MGHRA, YSYEKL. After removal of 0 bases from V and 3 bases from J, the junction contained 3 bases not matched to a gene. CDR3 in DNA: TGCGCCAGCAGCCAAGAAACGACAGGGGGCTACGAGCAGTACTTC. Translating gives CASSQETTGGYEQYF.

This chain joins TRBV6-5 and TRBJ1-5, with 8 bases aligning to TRBD1. The V gene's germline CDR1 is MNHEY and CDR2 SVGAGI. This CDR3 comprises 15 residues. Trimming at V came to 4 bases and at J to 5 bases, leaving 7 bases not matched to a gene. This CDR3 is CASSSRTGNDQPQHF. The CDR3, as DNA: TGTGCCAGCAGTTCCAGGACAGGGAACGATCAGCCCCAGCATTTT.

In this sample, this clone turned up a few times. V usage is TRBV5-4 and J usage is TRBJ2-2; D unresolved. CDR3 size: 16 residues. Trimming cost V 0 bases and J 2 bases, with 11 bases left between them. Germline V lookup: CDR1 SGHNT, CDR2 YYREEE (reference sequence). CDR3 residues: CASSLEDNPNTGELFF. CDR3 DNA: TGTGCCAGCAGCTTGGAAGATAACCCAAACACCGGGGAGCTGTTTTTT.

The chain links TRBV4-1 to TRBJ1-1; no firm D call. There are 15 residues in the CDR3. V was trimmed by 4 bases and J by 1 base, leaving 13 bases between them. Germline-derived CDR1 and CDR2 are MGHRA and YSYEKL. The chain's CDR3 is CASSPASGENTEAFF. CDR3 coding DNA: TGCGCCAGCAGCCCAGCCTCCGGAGAGAACACTGAAGCTTTCTTT.

The J gene is TRBJ2-3, the V gene TRBV5-1; 10 bases agree with TRBD1. The CDR3 is made up of 13 amino acids. Unmatched junction bases numbered 3, after V lost 7 bases and J lost 4 bases. Germline-derived CDR1 and CDR2 are SGHRS and YFSETQ. For the CDR3, the DNA is TGCGCCAGCCCTGACAGGGGGCCAGATACGCAGTATTTT. The encoded protein is CASPDRGPDTQYF.

V usage is TRBV13 and J usage is TRBJ2-7, with TRBD1 as a possible D gene (10 bases). CDR1 is PRHDT, CDR2 FYEKMQ, per germline (reference sequence). The germline V and J ends were trimmed by 5 bases and 2 bases, with 16 bases remaining between them. The CDR3 totals 15 residues. The CDR3 protein is CASSPSGTGAYEQYF. CDR3 nucleotides: TGTGCCAGCAGCCCTAGCGGGACAGGGGCCTACGAGCAGTACTTC. Supplemented by reference TRBV13 and TRBJ2-7, the full variable domain reads AAGVIQSPRHLIKEKRETATLKCYPIPRHDTVYWYQQGPGQDPQFLISFYEKMQSDKGSIPDRFSAQQFSDYHSELNMSSLELGDSALYFCASSPSGTGAYEQYFGPGTRLTVT.

The rearrangement links TRBV2 to TRBJ1-5; maybe TRBD1 (5 bases). With 1 base removed from V and 5 bases from J, the gap between germline ends came to 12 bases. Germline loops: CDR1 SNHLY, CDR2 FYNNEI. This CDR3 has 15 residues. CDR3: CASSEEWGEDQPQHF. Here the CDR3 DNA reads TGTGCCAGCAGTGAAGAGTGGGGCGAGGATCAGCCCCAGCATTTT.

This clone was recorded a few times. This chain connects TRBV2 to TRBJ2-1; D not certain. The CDR3 runs 15 residues. Germline CDR1 is SNHLY and CDR2 is FYNNEI. The V and J ends lost 3 bases and 8 bases respectively, with 17 bases between them. In DNA form, the CDR3 reads TGTGCCAGCAGTGATATTAGCAATATTAGGGATGAGCAGTTCTTC. Encoded protein: CASSDISNIRDEQFF.

The V and J genes are TRBV15 and TRBJ2-1; D ambiguous. The CDR3 has 15 residues. Trimming took 0 bases from V and 12 from J, leaving 18 bases between them. Germline CDR1 and CDR2: LNHNV and YYDKDF (reference sequence). In nucleotides, the CDR3 is TGTGCCACCAGCAGAGATCCTTCTGGCCAAATGAGGCAGTTCTTC. This codes for CATSRDPSGQMRQFF.

This chain links TRBV27 with TRBJ2-6, with D hard to call. CDR3 length: 15 residues. Trimming took 5 bases from V and 0 from J, leaving 8 bases between them. Germline CDR1 reads MNHEY; CDR2 reads SMNVEV (reference sequence). CDR3 amino acids: CASSNIYSGANVLTF. The CDR3 DNA follows: TGTGCCAGCAGTAACATCTACTCTGGGGCCAACGTCCTGACTTTC.

The V and J genes are TRBV11-2 and TRBJ1-1; D call uncertain. V was pared by 5 bases and J by 4 bases, with 8 bases between. This CDR3 has 12 amino acids. Germline CDR1 and CDR2: SGHAT and FQNNGV. The CDR3 region has the DNA TGTGCCAGCAGCGCCGGAGGCACTGAAGCTTTCTTT. Its protein is CASSAGGTEAFF.

The chain links TRBV2 to TRBJ1-5; D ambiguous. Trimming removed 7 bases from V and 5 bases from J, with 12 bases in between. The CDR3 has 13 amino acids. Germline lookup yields CDR1 SNHLY and CDR2 FYNNEI. The CDR3 nucleotides read TGTGCCAGCACCAACAGAAACTATCAGCCCCAGCATTTT. It encodes CASTNRNYQPQHF.

Concerning this clone itself: This CDR3 is also generated by other DNA sequences in the sample. The chain combines TRBV29-1 with TRBJ2-3; D not resolved. Trimming left V 6 bases short and J 1 base short, with 2 bases between. The CDR3 covers 10 residues. Germline assignment: CDR1 SQVTM and CDR2 ANQGSEA. The CDR3 DNA sequence: TGCAGCGTGCGCACAGATACGCAGTATTTT. Amino acids: CSVRTDTQYF.

This chain uses TRBV5-4 with TRBJ2-7; maybe TRBD2 (5 bases). V was shortened by 0 bases and J by 11 bases, with 15 bases between the two germline ends. Germline V gene sequence: CDR1 SGHNT, CDR2 YYREEE (reference sequence). The CDR3 loop spans 13 amino acids. The DNA of the CDR3 is TGTGCCAGCAGCTTGGGAGAAGGATCAGCGGAGTACTTC. Translated: CASSLGEGSAEYF.

This clone was seen a handful of times. Distinct nucleotide sequences in the sample also encode this CDR3. DNA of the CDR3: TGCAGCGTTGAAGGAGGATCTAACTATGGCTACACCTTC. The encoded protein is CSVEGGSNYGYTF. The chain employs TRBV29-1 and TRBJ1-2; D is undetermined. Trimming pared 1 base from V and 0 bases from J, leaving 6 bases between. CDR1 is SQVTM and CDR2 is ANQGSEA in the germline V gene. The CDR3 covers 13 residues.

This clone was seen more than once but under ten times. The chain couples TRBV7-9 to TRBJ1-1, with TRBD1 identical over 7 bases. The CDR3 has 18 residues. The germline V gene encodes CDR1 SEHNR and CDR2 FQNEAQ (reference sequence). V lost 5 bases to trimming and J lost 3 bases; unmatched junction nucleotides: 18. CDR3 sequence reads: CASSPLKAGGLDDTEAFF. The DNA for the CDR3 is TGTGCCAGCAGCCCCTTAAAGGCAGGGGGGCTAGATGACACTGAAGCTTTCTTT.

The chain recombines TRBV27 with TRBJ1-2; D remains unclear. V was pared by 1 base and J by 3 bases, with 12 bases between. Germline V gives CDR1 MNHEY, CDR2 SMNVEV (reference sequence). This CDR3 spans 15 amino acids. In DNA, the CDR3 is TGTGCCAGCAGTTTATTCGCCCCTGACGACTATGGCTACACCTTC. Translating it yields CASSLFAPDDYGYTF.